One and the same sample provided the 22 T cell receptor beta chains below, sequenced in a study of T cell responses to AZD1222 COVID-19 vaccine. Sequencing was performed with immunoSEQ multiplex PCR; in TCRdb, only in-frame clones are kept and a portion is missing. The sample carries 150,000 to 200,000 clones, roughly 94% recorded once. The starting material was peripheral blood, obtained 28 days after the second AZD1222 dose. The receptors derive from an adult who received the AZD1222 COVID-19 vaccine.

The chain joins TRBV19 to TRBJ1-2, with TRBD1 matching 10 bases. This CDR3 has 12 amino acids. The ends lost 7 bases at V and 6 bases at J; junction bases unmatched: 2. From germline, CDR1 is LNHDA and CDR2 SQIVND (reference sequence). The CDR3 loop is CASKGTGDGYTF. As DNA, the CDR3 is TGTGCCAGTAAGGGGACAGGGGATGGCTACACCTTC. Looking up the rest from reference TRBV19 and TRBJ1-2 gives the full variable domain: DGGITQSPKYLFRKEGQNVTLSCEQNLNHDAMYWYRQDPGQGLRLIYYSQIVNDFQKGDIAEGYSVSREKKESFPLTVTSAQKNPTAFYLCASKGTGDGYTFGSGTRLTVV.

V usage is TRBV12-3 or TRBV12-4 and J usage is TRBJ1-5; no clear D gene. The CDR3 sequence is 12 residues long. V lost 6 bases and J 5 bases, leaving 8 bases between the germline ends. The CDR3 DNA reads TGTGCCAGCAGCCAGTTCCATCAGCCCCAGCATTTT. Its translation is CASSQFHQPQHF.

To note about this clone: The sample carries other DNA sequences with the same CDR3. The gene calls are TRBV18 and TRBJ1-1; TRBD1 might be the D (5 bases). The CDR3 covers 14 residues. Germline-derived CDR1 and CDR2 are KGHSH and LQKENI. Trimming took off 3 bases at V and 0 bases at J, with 8 bases between the two ends. The CDR3 loop is CASSPQGLNTEAFF. CDR3 DNA sequence: TGTGCCAGCTCACCCCAGGGATTGAACACTGAAGCTTTCTTT.

J is TRBJ2-7 and V is TRBV7-9; no reliable D call. Germline assignment: CDR1 SEHNR and CDR2 FQNEAQ (reference sequence). Trimming took 5 bases from V and 12 from J, leaving 20 bases between them. This CDR3 region has 13 residues. CDR3 amino acids: CASSLGRPDSRYF. The CDR3 DNA is TGTGCCAGCAGCCTAGGCCGGCCAGATAGTCGGTACTTC.

The rearrangement uses TRBV18 and TRBJ1-2; D might be TRBD1 (5 bases). The germline V gene encodes CDR1 KGHSH and CDR2 LQKENI. The V end was cut by 1 base, the J end by 6 bases, with 9 bases between. This CDR3 has 13 amino acids. In nucleotides, the CDR3 is TGTGCCAGCTCACCACAGGGGTCACATGGCTACACCTTC. Protein product: CASSPQGSHGYTF.

The chain couples TRBV5-1 to TRBJ2-7; TRBD1 matches at 7 bases. The CDR3 length is 14 residues. CDR1 is SGHRS and CDR2 is YFSETQ in the germline V gene. V dropped 5 bases and J dropped 5; count of bases not matched to a gene: 10. In nucleotides, the CDR3 is TGCGCCAGCAGTTTTAGGGGGCCTTTCCACGAGCAGTACTTC. This encodes CASSFRGPFHEQYF.

V usage is TRBV7-9 and J usage is TRBJ2-7; D is possibly TRBD1 (5 bases). Germline V lookup: CDR1 SEHNR, CDR2 FQNEAQ (reference sequence). V lost 0 bases and J lost 2, with 8 bases in between. This CDR3 contains 14 residues. CDR3 loop: CASSLAGPAYEQYF. The CDR3 DNA reads as TGTGCCAGCAGCTTAGCGGGGCCAGCCTACGAGCAGTACTTC. The whole variable domain, filled in from reference TRBV7-9 and TRBJ2-7, reads DTGVSQNPRHKITKRGQNVTFRCDPISEHNRLYWYRQTLGQGPEFLTYFQNEAQLEKSRLLSDRFSAERPKGSFSTLEIQRTEQGDSAMYLCASSLAGPAYEQYFGPGTRLTVT.

This chain uses TRBV3-1 (or the pseudogene TRBV3-2) with TRBJ1-3; possibly TRBD1 for D (5 bases). Deletions cut 3 bases from V and 3 bases from J, with 12 bases between. The length of the CDR3 is 15 residues. Per germline, CDR1 LGHDT and CDR2 YNNKEL (reference sequence). The CDR3 region is CASSQTSGIGNTIYF. CDR3 DNA sequence: TGTGCCAGCAGCCAGACGTCAGGGATTGGAAACACCATATATTTT.

V gene TRBV9 combines with J gene TRBJ2-7; perhaps TRBD2 as D (6 bases). V was shortened by 4 bases and J by 5 bases, with 16 bases between the two germline ends. The CDR3 has 14 amino acids. Germline values: CDR1 SGDLS, CDR2 YYNGEE. The CDR3 is CASSPSVGGHEQYF. CDR3 sequence (DNA): TGTGCCAGCAGCCCCTCGGTGGGGGGACACGAGCAGTACTTC.

Here the CDR3 DNA reads TGTGCCACCAGAGACTTCCAGGGACCGATGAACACTGAAGCTTTCTTT. Translating gives CATRDFQGPMNTEAFF. This chain links TRBV15 with TRBJ1-1, with TRBD1 as a possible D gene (5 bases). This CDR3 has 16 amino acids. Trimming cost V 6 bases and J 0 bases, with 17 bases left between them. CDR1 and CDR2 (germline): LNHNV, YYDKDF (reference sequence).

The chain uses TRBV3-1 (or the pseudogene TRBV3-2) and TRBJ1-1; D perhaps matches TRBD1 (6 bases). V was shortened by 5 bases and J by 7 bases, with 14 bases between the two germline ends. This CDR3 contains 13 residues. Germline CDR1 is LGHDT and CDR2 is YNNKEL (reference sequence). DNA for the CDR3: TGTGCCAGCAGCAAAAGGGACAAGATTGAAGCTTTCTTT. This translates into CASSKRDKIEAFF.

The V call is TRBV9, the J call TRBJ1-6; tentative D call: TRBD1 (6 bases). The germline V and J ends were trimmed by 4 bases and 6 bases, with 17 bases remaining between them. CDR3 size: 16 residues. CDR1 is SGDLS and CDR2 is YYNGEE in the germline V gene. The CDR3 coding sequence is TGTGCCAGCAGCCCCCAATGGGGACACAGTAATTCACCCCTCCACTTT. It specifies CASSPQWGHSNSPLHF.

The rearrangement uses TRBV10-1 and TRBJ1-2; D not resolved. This CDR3 comprises 13 residues. CDR1 and CDR2 (germline): WNHNN, SYGVQD (reference sequence). The germline V and J ends were trimmed by 3 bases and 2 bases, with 7 bases remaining between them. The CDR3 sequence: CASSDQINYGYTF. The CDR3 DNA reads TGCGCCAGCAGTGATCAGATCAACTATGGCTACACCTTC.

The V and J genes are TRBV12-3 or TRBV12-4 and TRBJ2-7, with TRBD1 as a possible D gene (6 bases). Deletions cut 6 bases from V and 7 bases from J, with 16 bases between. The CDR3 contains 13 residues. CDR3 in amino acids: CASRRTVIGEQYF. CDR3 nucleotide sequence: TGTGCCAGCAGGCGGACAGTTATTGGGGAGCAGTACTTC.

The chain combines TRBV5-5 with TRBJ2-7; a possible D gene is TRBD2 (6 bases). This CDR3 comprises 17 residues. CDR1 and CDR2 from the germline V gene are SGHKS and YYEKEE (reference sequence). The V and J ends lost 2 bases and 3 bases respectively, with 21 bases between them. CDR3 residues: CASSFGGALVSVYEQYF. The CDR3 DNA follows: TGTGCCAGCAGCTTTGGCGGGGCTCTAGTATCCGTCTACGAGCAGTACTTC.

The chain links TRBV4-2 to TRBJ2-3; 10 nucleotides match TRBD2. This CDR3 region has 15 residues. Looked up from germline, CDR1 is LGHNA and CDR2 is YNFKEQ. V lost 3 bases to trimming and J lost 2 bases; unmatched junction nucleotides: 2. The CDR3 reads CASSQGTSVTDTQYF. CDR3 in DNA: TGTGCCAGCAGCCAGGGGACTAGCGTCACAGATACGCAGTATTTT.

The chain employs TRBV4-1 and TRBJ2-5; no clear D. The CDR3 consists of 15 residues. The V gene lost 1 base and the J gene lost 5 bases, with 14 bases spanning the gap. Looked up from germline, CDR1 is MGHRA and CDR2 is YSYEKL. Here the CDR3 reads CASSQGPAYVETQYF. The CDR3 DNA reads TGCGCCAGCAGCCAAGGTCCAGCTTATGTGGAGACCCAGTACTTC.

The rearrangement uses TRBV19 and TRBJ1-2; D might be TRBD1 (6 bases). The length of the CDR3 is 13 residues. V lost 0 bases to trimming and J lost 6 bases, with 8 bases between them. Germline loops: CDR1 LNHDA, CDR2 SQIVND (reference sequence). The CDR3 loop is CASSIERTDGYTF. The CDR3 coding sequence is TGTGCCAGTAGTATAGAACGGACAGATGGCTACACCTTC. The full variable domain, in which reference TRBV19 and TRBJ1-2 provide the parts outside the CDR3, is DGGITQSPKYLFRKEGQNVTLSCEQNLNHDAMYWYRQDPGQGLRLIYYSQIVNDFQKGDIAEGYSVSREKKESFPLTVTSAQKNPTAFYLCASSIERTDGYTFGSGTRLTVV.

Only a few counts were recorded for this clone. This chain links TRBV27 with TRBJ1-3, with 7 bases aligning to TRBD1. The CDR3 is made up of 14 amino acids. The V and J ends lost 5 bases and 3 bases, in that order; junction bases with no gene match: 4. The germline gives CDR1 MNHEY, CDR2 SMNVEV (reference sequence). The CDR3 sequence is CASSARGGGNTIYF. The CDR3 coding sequence is TGTGCCAGCAGTGCCAGGGGGGGTGGAAACACCATATATTTT.

V gene TRBV10-3 combines with J gene TRBJ2-1; 7 nucleotides agree with TRBD1. Looked up from germline, CDR1 is ENHRY and CDR2 is SYGVKD. V lost 7 bases to trimming and J lost 6 bases; unmatched junction nucleotides: 6. CDR3 length equals 13 residues. CDR3 amino acids: CAITHTGVNEQFF. CDR3 in DNA: TGTGCCATCACACACACAGGGGTCAATGAGCAGTTCTTC.

The rearrangement uses TRBV30 and TRBJ1-3; the D is unclear. The germline gives CDR1 GTSNPN, CDR2 SVGIG (reference sequence). The CDR3 loop spans 11 amino acids. V lost 0 bases to trimming and J lost 5 bases, with 2 bases between them. The CDR3 sequence is CAWSVRNTIYF. In DNA form, the CDR3 reads TGTGCCTGGAGTGTAAGAAACACCATATATTTT.

This chain uses TRBV14 with TRBJ1-1; tentative D call: TRBD1 (5 bases). V dropped 4 bases and J dropped 5 bases, with 8 bases sitting between them. CDR1 and CDR2 (germline): SGHDN, FVKESK. The CDR3 has 12 residues. For the CDR3, the DNA is TGTGCCAGCAGCCGACAGCTAACTGAAGCTTTCTTT. Encoded protein: CASSRQLTEAFF.